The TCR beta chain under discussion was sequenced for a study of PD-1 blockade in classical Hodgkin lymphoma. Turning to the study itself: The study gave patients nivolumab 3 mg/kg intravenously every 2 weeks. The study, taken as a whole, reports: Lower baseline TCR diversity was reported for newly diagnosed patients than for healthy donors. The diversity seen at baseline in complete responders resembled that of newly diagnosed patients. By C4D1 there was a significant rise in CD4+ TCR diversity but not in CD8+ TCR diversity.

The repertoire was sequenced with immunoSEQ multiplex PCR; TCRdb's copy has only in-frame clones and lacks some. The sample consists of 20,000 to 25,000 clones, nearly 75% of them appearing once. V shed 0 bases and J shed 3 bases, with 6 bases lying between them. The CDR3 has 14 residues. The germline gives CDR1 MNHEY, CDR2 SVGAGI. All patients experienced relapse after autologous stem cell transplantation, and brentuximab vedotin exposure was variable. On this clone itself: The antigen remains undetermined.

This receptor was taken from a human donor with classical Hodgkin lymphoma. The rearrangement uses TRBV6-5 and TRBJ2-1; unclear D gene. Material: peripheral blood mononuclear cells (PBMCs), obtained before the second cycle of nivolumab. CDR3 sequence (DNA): TGTGCCAGCAGTTACTCCCCGAACTACAATGAGCAGTTCTTC. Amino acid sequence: CASSYSPNYNEQFF.